This TCR beta chain emerged from a study of blood T cell repertoires in COVID-19. As for the study in general: Acute and convalescent COVID-19 samples came from the United States, Italy and Spain. T cells, B-cell-depleted T cells, or PBMCs provided the cDNA or gDNA that served as material.

Methods used by the authors: Amplification from reference gene primers served as the basis for estimated nucleated cell counts. Method: immunoSEQ multiplex PCR; TCRdb's copy keeps in-frame clones and lacks some. V, J and clone size are those of that table, while D and trimming were read from the DNA. The sample shows about 140,000 clones, around 80% of them seen only once. Deletions cut 0 bases from V and 2 bases from J, with 13 bases between. CDR1 is MGHRA, CDR2 YSYEKL, per germline. This CDR3 region has 16 residues. This chain uses TRBV4-1 with TRBJ2-5; D might be TRBD2 (6 bases). The TCR originated in a man aged 55 to 69 with active or convalescent COVID-19. Source material: peripheral blood. This CDR3 is CASSQDQTRRQETQYF. CDR3 DNA sequence: TGCGCCAGCAGCCAAGATCAGACTAGACGGCAAGAGACCCAGTACTTC.